This T cell receptor beta chain was captured by sequencing in a study of T-cell memory formation after mild COVID-19. This CDR3 is 17 amino acids long. V lost 0 bases and J lost 5; bases outside the gene matches: 10. The germline CDR1 and CDR2 sequences are LNHNV and YYDKDF (reference sequence). TCRdb redid the calling of the 5' RACE reads with MiXCR, one entry per CDR3 protein. This sample yields roughly 610,000 distinct CDR3 sequences, of which roughly a sixth are seen a single time; less than 10% belongs to the top ten. This clonotype was picked up a small number of times. This TCR derives from an adult woman who had mild COVID-19 (a few samples of this study predate the infection). Cell type and time point are not known. The genes are TRBV15 and TRBJ2-3; 8 bases line up with TRBD1. The sequenced sample consisted of PBMCs or a T cell subset sorted from them (not recorded which). The CDR3 DNA reads TGTGCCACCAGCAGAGATCCGGATCCAACAGGGGGAGATACGCAGTATTTT. It specifies CATSRDPDPTGGDTQYF.